This T cell receptor beta chain originates from a study of PD-L1 blockade in urothelial cancer. The overall study: Blood drawn 3 weeks (second dose) and 6 weeks after treatment start was analyzed. Points from the study as a whole: Below-median pretreatment blood TCR clonality was associated with improved progression-free and overall survival.

A single count supports this clone. Its specificity is not known. As to time point: peripheral blood 6 weeks after treatment start. The length of the CDR3 is 11 residues. V was shortened by 5 bases and J by 4 bases, with 9 bases between the two germline ends. Germline CDR1 and CDR2: GTSNPN and SVGIG (reference sequence). Synthetic TCR analog templates were added to each PCR reaction. Repertoires were generated with immunoSEQ multiplex PCR, while TCRdb's copy carries only in-frame clones and drops some. The repertoire holds about 50,000 clones, with over 75% as singletons. The clonotype originates from a man aged 45 to 65 with urothelial cancer. V gene TRBV30 combines with J gene TRBJ2-7; D possibly corresponds to TRBD2 (5 bases). The specimen comprised PBMCs, sampled around atezolizumab (anti-PD-L1) treatment. In nucleotides, the CDR3 is TGTGCCTGGGAGAGGGCGTACGAGCAGTACTTC. Translating gives CAWERAYEQYF.